The following is a T cell receptor beta chain sequence with its context. Its antigen has not been determined. The junction differs from germline at one of its ends, possibly a read error. Genomic DNA served as template for TCR beta VDJ combination and CDR3 sequence profiling. An Illumina HiSeq 2000 was used for TCR repertoire sequencing. Per the authors' processing: TRBV/TRBJ rearrangement plots, CDR3 size and DJ length profiles, and Simpson's diversity index were used to assess repertoires. Whichever DNA sequence was most abundant in the deep sequencing data was defined as the immunodominant clone. CDR3 amino acid sequences were screened for sharing across subjects and were compared with published repertoires and the VDJdb database. Starting from the raw public reads, TCRdb applied fastp trimming at Q25, assembled clones with MiXCR and retained in-frame beta chains. Identical CDR3 protein sequences are pooled into one entry, listed with their most common genes and DNA. What appears here as the V and J calls and clone size reflects TCRdb's work, not the paper's. Here the sample has 100,000 to 120,000 distinct CDR3 sequences; about half occur a single time. The ten most abundant clones make up 30% to 35% of the sample.

From its cysteine to its phenylalanine, the CDR3 spans 15 amino acids. The entry retains the CDR3 DNA only, 45 bases that are in frame from base 1. The germline V gene supplies CDR1 WSHSY and CDR2 SAAADI. The study deep-sequenced TCR repertoires of sorted CD4+ and CD8+ blood T cells from severe aplastic anemia patients and healthy subjects. Ficoll-Paque density gradient centrifugation was used to isolate peripheral blood mononuclear cells. Before DNA extraction, CD4+ and CD8+ T cells were sorted with FACS or magnetic beads. This sample was included in a study of CD8+CD57+ T cells in acquired aplastic anemia (dated by TCRdb to the late 2010s). For the study in its entirety: A mean of about 3.2 ug of DNA, ranging from 0.2 to 27.4 ug, was extracted from sorted CD4+ and CD8+ cells. An average of around 10 million reads for CD4+ cells and 12 million or so reads for CD8+ cells was obtained from healthy donor samples. Paper-wide results and their limitations: About 30 CD8+ CDR3 sequences were found in both patients and controls but appeared to be highly expressed in patients and within the immunodominant clones of the patients. Between patients and healthy controls, no significant difference in CD8+ Simpson's diversity was found (P=0.060).

The material sequenced was sorted CD4+, CD8+, or CD8+CD57+ T cells (not recorded which) from PBMCs. The chain is encoded by TRBV10-2 joined to TRBJ2-3; 8 central bases correspond to TRBD1. The clonotype was recovered from a human donor in good health, serving as a control. The sequenced DNA is TGTGCCAGCAGCTCGGACAGGGCCGGCACAGATACGCAGTATTTT. Its amino acids are CASSSDRAGTDTQYF.